This passage covers 13 T cell receptor beta chains from one sample sequenced in a study of post-analysis software for immune sequencing data. Study-wide points: Comparison of patients with controls showed five TRBV segments more frequent in patients, TRBV5-6, TRBV5-1 and TRBV20-1 among them.

No antigen has been identified for these receptors. The TCR beta cDNA libraries contained unique molecular identifiers. TCRdb re-derived calls from the PCR reads in MiXCR, one entry per CDR3 protein. The sample gives 650,000 to 900,000 distinct CDR3 sequences, 46% of which show up once; around 4.7% is in the top ten. Sequenced: blood. The source of these receptors is a girl between 10 and 17 years old with multiple sclerosis.

The chain recombines TRBV12-3 or TRBV12-4 with TRBJ1-1, with no clear D. The ends were cut back, 1 base at V and 0 bases at J, with 9 bases in the middle. There are 15 residues in the CDR3. The CDR3 coding sequence is TGTGCCAGCAGTTTAGGTTCCCCGATGAACACTGAAGCTTTCTTT. Translation gives CASSLGSPMNTEAFF.

The chain joins TRBV5-6 to TRBJ1-1; 8 bases align to TRBD1. The germline CDR1 and CDR2 sequences are SGHDT and YYEEEE. J gave up 4 bases and V 4 bases, and 6 bases lay outside the gene matches. This CDR3 has 14 residues. The CDR3 region has the DNA TGTGCCAGCAGCGGCAGGGGGCCTGGCACTGAAGCTTTCTTT. This translates into CASSGRGPGTEAFF.

On this clonotype itself: This clone may be a read error of a much larger clone one base away. The rearrangement joins TRBV7-8 to TRBJ2-7; no clear D gene. Trimming left V 2 bases short and J 5 bases short, with 10 bases between. Germline CDR1 is SGHVS and CDR2 is FQNEAQ. The CDR3 is made up of 13 amino acids. The CDR3 sequence: CASSLKQDHEQYF. In DNA form, the CDR3 reads TGTGCCAGCAGCTTAAAGCAGGACCACGAGCAGTACTTC.

The chain couples TRBV28 to TRBJ2-7; TRBD2 is a possible D gene (5 bases). Germline V lookup: CDR1 MDHEN, CDR2 SYDVKM. CDR3 length: 15 residues. The V and J ends lost 6 bases and 0 bases respectively, with 15 bases between them. The CDR3 nucleotides are TGTGCCAGCAGCACACCCCGGGGAGTCTCCTACGAGCAGTACTTC. Translated: CASSTPRGVSYEQYF.

The J gene is TRBJ2-3, the V gene TRBV29-1; the D gene is possibly TRBD1 (6 bases). The germline V gene encodes CDR1 SQVTM and CDR2 ANQGSEA. This CDR3 has 13 residues. The V end was cut by 6 bases, the J end by 2 bases, with 12 bases between. The CDR3 coding sequence is TGCAGCGTGGACAGCATAATCACAGATACGCAGTATTTT. Protein: CSVDSIITDTQYF.

This clonotype has more than one count but fewer than ten. The chain couples TRBV29-1 to TRBJ2-5; 9 nucleotides match TRBD2. The CDR3 is 13 amino acids. CDR1 is SQVTM and CDR2 is ANQGSEA in the germline V gene. Unmatched junction bases numbered 5, after V lost 4 bases and J lost 5 bases. CDR3 loop: CSVAGTSRETQYF. As DNA, the CDR3 is TGCAGCGTTGCCGGGACTAGCAGGGAGACCCAGTACTTC.

In this sample, this clonotype turned up a few times. The V and J genes are TRBV29-1 and TRBJ1-2; D not certain. Germline values: CDR1 SQVTM, CDR2 ANQGSEA. The CDR3 has 11 amino acids. Trimming shortened V by 5 bases and J by 4 bases, and 8 bases separated the two germline ends. The CDR3 sequence: CSVRSAYGYTF. The DNA of the CDR3 is TGCAGCGTTCGGTCAGCCTATGGCTACACCTTC.

The chain is built from TRBV15 and TRBJ2-1; D is undetermined. The CDR3 has 15 amino acids. Germline CDR1 LNHNV, CDR2 YYDKDF (reference sequence). Trimming took 3 bases from V and 0 from J, leaving 9 bases between them. The CDR3 loop reads CATSRAASSYNEQFF. The DNA for the CDR3 is TGTGCCACCAGCAGGGCAGCCAGCTCCTACAATGAGCAGTTCTTC.

This clonotype appeared a single time. The CDR3 end shows no conserved phenylalanine or tryptophan, and so a read error is likely. The gene calls are TRBV13 and TRBJ1-1; 7 positions match TRBD1. The CDR3 is 16 amino acids. Germline values: CDR1 PRHDT, CDR2 FYEKMQ (reference sequence). Germline trimming cut 5 bases from V and 0 bases from J; bases unmatched to any gene: 9. CDR3: CASSPPRQGMNTEAFC. Written as DNA, the CDR3 is TGTGCCAGCAGCCCACCCCGACAGGGAATGAACACTGAAGCTTTCTGT.

This clonotype came up a few times. The rearrangement links TRBV29-1 to TRBJ2-5; 7 bases are a match to TRBD2. The CDR3 runs 14 residues. Per germline, CDR1 SQVTM and CDR2 ANQGSEA. The ends lost 7 bases at V and 3 bases at J; junction bases unmatched: 11. The CDR3 spells CSALAGLQEETQYF. The CDR3 DNA follows: TGCAGCGCCCTTGCGGGACTACAAGAAGAGACCCAGTACTTC.

This clonotype was found a few times. The chain carries TRBV7-2 and TRBJ2-3; D is unresolved. Germline CDR1 and CDR2: SGHTA and FQGNSA. CDR3 size: 14 residues. V gave up 4 bases and J gave up 0 bases, with 8 bases separating them. Here the CDR3 reads CASSSRTSTDTQYF. CDR3 DNA sequence: TGTGCCAGCAGCTCCAGAACTAGCACAGATACGCAGTATTTT.

In its sample, this clonotype was seen once. The chain couples TRBV27 to TRBJ2-5; possible D gene TRBD2, 5 bases. Trimming stripped 3 bases from V and 5 bases from J, with 16 bases between. CDR1 is MNHEY and CDR2 is SMNVEV in the germline V gene (reference sequence). The CDR3 has 15 residues. The CDR3 loop reads CASSFVTGWPETQYF. DNA of the CDR3: TGTGCCAGCAGTTTCGTGACGGGGTGGCCGGAGACCCAGTACTTC.

Only a few counts were recorded for this clonotype. The gene calls are TRBV24-1 and TRBJ1-2; TRBD1 agrees at 9 bases. Germline CDR1 reads KGHDR; CDR2 reads SFDVKD. V shed 4 bases and J 8 bases; nucleotides not matched to a gene: 7. CDR3 length equals 14 residues. The CDR3 nucleotides are TGTGCCACCAGTGACCAGGACAGGGGAGAAGGCTACACCTTC. This sequence encodes CATSDQDRGEGYTF.